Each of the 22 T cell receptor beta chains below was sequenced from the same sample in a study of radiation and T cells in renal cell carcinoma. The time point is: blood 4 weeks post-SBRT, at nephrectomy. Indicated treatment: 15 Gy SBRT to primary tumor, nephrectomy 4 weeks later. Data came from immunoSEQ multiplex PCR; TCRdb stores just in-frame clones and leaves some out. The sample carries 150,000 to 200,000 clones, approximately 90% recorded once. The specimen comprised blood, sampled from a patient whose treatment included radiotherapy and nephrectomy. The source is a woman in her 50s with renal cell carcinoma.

DNA for the CDR3: TGCGCCAGCAGCCGGATACCGGGACAGGGGGATGAAAAACTGTTTTTT. It is translated as CASSRIPGQGDEKLFF. The chain is built from TRBV4-1 and TRBJ1-4; 11 nucleotides agree with TRBD1. The CDR3 is made up of 16 amino acids. Germline CDR1 MGHRA, CDR2 YSYEKL. Trimming removed 4 bases from V and 6 bases from J; junction bases left unmatched: 7.

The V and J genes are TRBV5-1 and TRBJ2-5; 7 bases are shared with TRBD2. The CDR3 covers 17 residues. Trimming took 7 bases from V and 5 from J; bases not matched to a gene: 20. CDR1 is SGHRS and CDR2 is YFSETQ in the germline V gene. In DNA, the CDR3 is TGCGCCAGCGGACTATTAGCGGGCGGGCTGCGCGGGGAGACCCAGTACTTC. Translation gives CASGLLAGGLRGETQYF. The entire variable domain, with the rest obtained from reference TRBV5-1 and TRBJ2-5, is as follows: KAGVTQTPRYLIKTRGQQVTLSCSPISGHRSVSWYQQTPGQGLQFLFEYFSETQRNKGNFPGRFSGRQFSNSRSEMNVSTLELGDSALYLCASGLLAGGLRGETQYFGPGTRLLVL.

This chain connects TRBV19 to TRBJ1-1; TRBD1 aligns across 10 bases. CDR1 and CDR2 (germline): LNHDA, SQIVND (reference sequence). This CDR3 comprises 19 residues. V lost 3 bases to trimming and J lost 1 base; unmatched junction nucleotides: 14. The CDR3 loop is CASSMRFGTGVGANTEAFF. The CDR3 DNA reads TGTGCCAGTAGTATGAGGTTTGGGACAGGGGTCGGGGCGAACACTGAAGCTTTCTTT.

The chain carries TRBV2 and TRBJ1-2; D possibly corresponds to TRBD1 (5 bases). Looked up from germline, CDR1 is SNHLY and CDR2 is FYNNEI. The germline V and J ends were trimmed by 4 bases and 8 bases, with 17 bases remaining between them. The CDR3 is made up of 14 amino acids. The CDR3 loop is CASSVVTRGLGYTF. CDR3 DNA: TGTGCCAGCAGTGTAGTAACAAGGGGTCTGGGCTACACCTTC.

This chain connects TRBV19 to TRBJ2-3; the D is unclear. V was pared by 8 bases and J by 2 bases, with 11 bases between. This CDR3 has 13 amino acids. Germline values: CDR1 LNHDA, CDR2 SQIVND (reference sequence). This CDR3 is CASGYLSTDTQYF. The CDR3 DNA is TGTGCCAGTGGGTATCTTTCCACAGATACGCAGTATTTT.

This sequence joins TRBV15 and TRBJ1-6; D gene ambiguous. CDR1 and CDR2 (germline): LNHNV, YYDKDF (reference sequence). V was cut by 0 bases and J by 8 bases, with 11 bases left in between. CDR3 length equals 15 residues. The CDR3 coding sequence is TGTGCCACCAGCAGAGACCAATCGGTGGATTCACCCCTCCACTTT. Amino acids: CATSRDQSVDSPLHF. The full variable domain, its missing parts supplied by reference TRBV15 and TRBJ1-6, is DAMVIQNPRYQVTQFGKPVTLSCSQTLNHNVMYWYQQKSSQAPKLLFHYYDKDFNNEADTPDNFQSRRPNTSFCFLDIRSPGLGDTAMYLCATSRDQSVDSPLHFGNGTRLTVT.

The CDR3 reads CAWSPGQGYSNQPQHF. CDR3 bases: TGTGCCTGGAGCCCGGGACAGGGGTATAGCAATCAGCCCCAGCATTTT. This chain links TRBV30 with TRBJ1-5, with 10 bases aligning to TRBD1. This CDR3 comprises 16 residues. V lost 3 bases and J lost 0; bases outside the gene matches: 5. Germline V lookup: CDR1 GTSNPN, CDR2 SVGIG (reference sequence).

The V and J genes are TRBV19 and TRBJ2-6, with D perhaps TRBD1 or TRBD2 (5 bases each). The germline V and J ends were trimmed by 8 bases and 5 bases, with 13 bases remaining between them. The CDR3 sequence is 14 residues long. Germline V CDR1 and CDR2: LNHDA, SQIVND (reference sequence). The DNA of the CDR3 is TGTGCCAGTGCCGACAGCGGCTGGGCCAACGTCCTGACTTTC. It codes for CASADSGWANVLTF.

The CDR3 DNA sequence: TGTGCCAGCGTACGAGGACAGTACCAAGAGACCCAGTACTTC. This gives the protein CASVRGQYQETQYF. The V call is TRBV2, the J call TRBJ2-5, with a possible D match to TRBD1 (6 bases). V gave up 8 bases and J gave up 0 bases, with 13 bases separating them. The CDR3 consists of 14 residues. The V gene's germline CDR1 is SNHLY and CDR2 FYNNEI.

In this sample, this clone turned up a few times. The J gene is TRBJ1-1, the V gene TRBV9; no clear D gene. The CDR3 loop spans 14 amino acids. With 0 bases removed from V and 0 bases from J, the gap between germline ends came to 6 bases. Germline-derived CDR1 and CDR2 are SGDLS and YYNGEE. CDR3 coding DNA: TGTGCCAGCAGCGTAGGAGCAATGAACACTGAAGCTTTCTTT. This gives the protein CASSVGAMNTEAFF.

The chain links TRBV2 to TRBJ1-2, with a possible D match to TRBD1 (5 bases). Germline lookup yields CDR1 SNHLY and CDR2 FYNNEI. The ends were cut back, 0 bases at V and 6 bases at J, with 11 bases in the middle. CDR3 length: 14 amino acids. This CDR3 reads CASSEAGGKHGYTF. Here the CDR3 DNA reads TGTGCCAGCAGTGAAGCGGGGGGAAAGCATGGCTACACCTTC.

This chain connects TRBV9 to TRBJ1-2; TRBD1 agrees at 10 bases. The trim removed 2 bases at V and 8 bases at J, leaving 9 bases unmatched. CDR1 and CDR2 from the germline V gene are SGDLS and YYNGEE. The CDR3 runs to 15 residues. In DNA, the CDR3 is TGTGCCAGCAGCGTCCTGGCCGGGACAGGGGACGGCTACACCTTC. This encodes CASSVLAGTGDGYTF.

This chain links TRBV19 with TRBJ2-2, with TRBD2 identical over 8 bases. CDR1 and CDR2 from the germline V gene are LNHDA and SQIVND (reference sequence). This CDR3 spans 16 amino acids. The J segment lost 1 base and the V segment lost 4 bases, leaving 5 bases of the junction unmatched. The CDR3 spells CASSTGLAGNTGELFF. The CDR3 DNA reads TGTGCCAGTAGTACCGGGCTAGCGGGGAACACCGGGGAGCTGTTTTTT. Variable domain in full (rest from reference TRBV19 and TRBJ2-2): DGGITQSPKYLFRKEGQNVTLSCEQNLNHDAMYWYRQDPGQGLRLIYYSQIVNDFQKGDIAEGYSVSREKKESFPLTVTSAQKNPTAFYLCASSTGLAGNTGELFFGEGSRLTVL.

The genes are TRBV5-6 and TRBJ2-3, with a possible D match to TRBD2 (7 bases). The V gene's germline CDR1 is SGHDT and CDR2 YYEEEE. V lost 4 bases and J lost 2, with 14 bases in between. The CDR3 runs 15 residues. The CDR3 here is CASSVIGGDTDTQYF. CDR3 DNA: TGTGCCAGCAGCGTGATAGGGGGGGACACAGATACGCAGTATTTT.

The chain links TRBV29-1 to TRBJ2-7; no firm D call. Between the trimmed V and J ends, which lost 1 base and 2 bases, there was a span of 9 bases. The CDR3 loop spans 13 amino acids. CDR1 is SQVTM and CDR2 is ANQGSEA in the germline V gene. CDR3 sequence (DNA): TGCAGCGTTGAAGTCCCCACGGCCTACGAGCAGTACTTC. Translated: CSVEVPTAYEQYF.

CDR3 loop: CASSYLTSGGASEQFF. The CDR3, as DNA: TGTGCCAGCAGTTACCTGACTAGCGGGGGGGCAAGTGAGCAGTTCTTC. The V and J genes are TRBV6-5 and TRBJ2-1; TRBD2 matches 14 bases. This CDR3 has 16 amino acids. The V segment lost 2 bases and the J segment 9 bases; nucleotides outside the gene matches: 6. Germline assignment: CDR1 MNHEY and CDR2 SVGAGI.

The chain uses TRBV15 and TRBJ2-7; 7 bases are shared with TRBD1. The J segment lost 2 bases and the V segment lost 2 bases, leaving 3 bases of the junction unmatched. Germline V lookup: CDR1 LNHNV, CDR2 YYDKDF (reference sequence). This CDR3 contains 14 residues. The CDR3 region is CATSRQGDTYEQYF. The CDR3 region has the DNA TGTGCCACCAGCAGACAGGGGGACACCTACGAGCAGTACTTC.

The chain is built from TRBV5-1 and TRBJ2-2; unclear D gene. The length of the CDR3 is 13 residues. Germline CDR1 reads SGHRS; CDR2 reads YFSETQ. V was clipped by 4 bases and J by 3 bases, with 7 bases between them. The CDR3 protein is CASSVGDTGELFF. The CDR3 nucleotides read TGCGCCAGCAGCGTCGGTGACACCGGGGAGCTGTTTTTT.

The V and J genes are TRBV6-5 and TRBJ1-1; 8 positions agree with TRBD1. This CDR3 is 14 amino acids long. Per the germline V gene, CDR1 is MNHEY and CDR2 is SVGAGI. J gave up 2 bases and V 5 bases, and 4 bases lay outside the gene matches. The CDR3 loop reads CASSTDRANTEAFF. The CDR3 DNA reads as TGTGCCAGCAGTACGGACAGGGCAAACACTGAAGCTTTCTTT.

In nucleotides, the CDR3 is TGTGCCAGCAGCTTTAACAGCGTTCCTAATTCACCCCTCCACTTT. This translates into CASSFNSVPNSPLHF. V is TRBV7-2 and J is TRBJ1-6, with unresolved D. Trimming left V 3 bases short and J 6 bases short, with 12 bases between. The CDR3 length is 15 residues. Germline loops: CDR1 SGHTA, CDR2 FQGNSA.

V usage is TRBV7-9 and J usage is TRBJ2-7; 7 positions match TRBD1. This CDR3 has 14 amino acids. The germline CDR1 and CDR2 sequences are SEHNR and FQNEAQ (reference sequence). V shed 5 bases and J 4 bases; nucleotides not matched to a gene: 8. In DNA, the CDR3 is TGTGCCAGCAGCCGGGACAGAATTGCTTACGAGCAGTACTTC. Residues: CASSRDRIAYEQYF. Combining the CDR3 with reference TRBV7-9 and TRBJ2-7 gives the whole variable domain DTGVSQNPRHKITKRGQNVTFRCDPISEHNRLYWYRQTLGQGPEFLTYFQNEAQLEKSRLLSDRFSAERPKGSFSTLEIQRTEQGDSAMYLCASSRDRIAYEQYFGPGTRLTVT.

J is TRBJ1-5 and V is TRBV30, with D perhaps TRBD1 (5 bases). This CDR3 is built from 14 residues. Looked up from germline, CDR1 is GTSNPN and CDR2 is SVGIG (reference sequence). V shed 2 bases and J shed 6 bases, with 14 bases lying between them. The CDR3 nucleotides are TGTGCCTGGAGTAGGGCAGGGTTGGGTCAGCCCCAGCATTTT. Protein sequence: CAWSRAGLGQPQHF.